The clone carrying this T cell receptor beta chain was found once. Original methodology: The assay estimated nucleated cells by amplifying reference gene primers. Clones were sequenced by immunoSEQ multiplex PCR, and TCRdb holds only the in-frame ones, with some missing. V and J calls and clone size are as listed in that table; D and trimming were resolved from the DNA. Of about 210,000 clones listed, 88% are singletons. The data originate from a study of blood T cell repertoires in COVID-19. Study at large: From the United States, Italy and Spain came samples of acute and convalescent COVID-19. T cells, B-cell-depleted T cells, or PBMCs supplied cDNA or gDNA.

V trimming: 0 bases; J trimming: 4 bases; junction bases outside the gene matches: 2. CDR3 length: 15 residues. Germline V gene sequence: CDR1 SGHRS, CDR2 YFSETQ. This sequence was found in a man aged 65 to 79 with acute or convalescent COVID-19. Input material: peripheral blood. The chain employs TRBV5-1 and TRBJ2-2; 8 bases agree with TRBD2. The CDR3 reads CASSLEAGGTGELFF. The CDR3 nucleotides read TGCGCCAGCAGCTTGGAGGCGGGAGGCACCGGGGAGCTGTTTTTT. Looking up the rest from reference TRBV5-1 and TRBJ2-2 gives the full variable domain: KAGVTQTPRYLIKTRGQQVTLSCSPISGHRSVSWYQQTPGQGLQFLFEYFSETQRNKGNFPGRFSGRQFSNSRSEMNVSTLELGDSALYLCASSLEAGGTGELFFGEGSRLTVL.